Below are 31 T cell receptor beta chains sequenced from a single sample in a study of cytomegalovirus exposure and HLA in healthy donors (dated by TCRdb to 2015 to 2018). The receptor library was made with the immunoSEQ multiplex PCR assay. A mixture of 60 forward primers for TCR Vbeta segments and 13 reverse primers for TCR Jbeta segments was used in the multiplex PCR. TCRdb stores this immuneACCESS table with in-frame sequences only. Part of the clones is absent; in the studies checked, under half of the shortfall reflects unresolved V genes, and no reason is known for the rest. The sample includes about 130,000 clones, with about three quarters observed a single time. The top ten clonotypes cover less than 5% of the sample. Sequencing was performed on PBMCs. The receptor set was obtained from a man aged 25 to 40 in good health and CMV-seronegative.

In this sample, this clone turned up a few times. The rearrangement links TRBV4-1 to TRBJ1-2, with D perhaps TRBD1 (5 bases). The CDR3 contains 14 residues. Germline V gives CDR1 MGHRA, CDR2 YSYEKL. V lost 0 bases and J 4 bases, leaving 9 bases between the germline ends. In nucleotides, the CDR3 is TGCGCCAGCAGCCAAGATCCCCAGGGCTATGGCTACACCTTC. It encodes CASSQDPQGYGYTF.

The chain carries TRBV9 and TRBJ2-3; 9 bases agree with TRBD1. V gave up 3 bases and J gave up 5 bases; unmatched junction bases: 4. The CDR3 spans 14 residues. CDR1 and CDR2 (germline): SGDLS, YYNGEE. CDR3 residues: CASSGGQGVDTQYF. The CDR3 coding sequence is TGTGCCAGCAGCGGGGGACAGGGAGTAGATACGCAGTATTTT.

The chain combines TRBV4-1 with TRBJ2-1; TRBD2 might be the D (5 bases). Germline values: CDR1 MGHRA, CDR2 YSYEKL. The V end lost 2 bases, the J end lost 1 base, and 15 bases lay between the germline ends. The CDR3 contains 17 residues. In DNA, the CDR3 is TGCGCCAGCAGCCAATCCACGGCGGGCCTATCCTACAATGAGCAGTTCTTC. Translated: CASSQSTAGLSYNEQFF.

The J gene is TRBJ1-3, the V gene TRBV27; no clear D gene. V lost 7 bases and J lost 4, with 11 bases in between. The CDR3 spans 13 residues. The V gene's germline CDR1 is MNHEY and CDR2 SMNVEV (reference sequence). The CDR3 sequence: CASTTLEGNTIYF. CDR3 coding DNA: TGTGCCAGCACAACGCTGGAGGGAAACACCATATATTTT.

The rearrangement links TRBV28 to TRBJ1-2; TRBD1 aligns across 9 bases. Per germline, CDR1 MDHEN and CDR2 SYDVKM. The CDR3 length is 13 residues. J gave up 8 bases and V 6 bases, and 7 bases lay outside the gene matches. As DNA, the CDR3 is TGTGCCAGCAGACTTGGGACAGGGAGAGGCTACACCTTC. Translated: CASRLGTGRGYTF.

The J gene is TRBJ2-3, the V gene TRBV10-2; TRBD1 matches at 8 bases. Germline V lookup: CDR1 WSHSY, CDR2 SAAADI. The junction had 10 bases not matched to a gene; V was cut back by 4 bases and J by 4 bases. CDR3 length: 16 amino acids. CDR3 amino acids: CASSAGQGAGADTQYF. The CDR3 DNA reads TGCGCCAGCAGTGCCGGGCAGGGGGCGGGCGCAGATACGCAGTATTTT.

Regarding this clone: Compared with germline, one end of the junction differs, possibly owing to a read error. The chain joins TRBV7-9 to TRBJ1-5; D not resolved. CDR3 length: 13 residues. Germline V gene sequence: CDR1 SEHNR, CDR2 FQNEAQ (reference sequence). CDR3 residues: CSSSPRVNQPQHF. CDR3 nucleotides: TGTTCCAGCAGCCCGAGAGTAAATCAGCCCCAGCATTTT.

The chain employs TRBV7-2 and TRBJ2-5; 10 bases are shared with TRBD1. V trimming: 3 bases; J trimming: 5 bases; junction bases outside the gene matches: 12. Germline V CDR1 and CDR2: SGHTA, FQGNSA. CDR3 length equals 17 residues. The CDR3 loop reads CASSFRYRQGARETQYF. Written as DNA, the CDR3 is TGTGCCAGCAGCTTCCGATATAGACAGGGGGCGAGGGAGACCCAGTACTTC.

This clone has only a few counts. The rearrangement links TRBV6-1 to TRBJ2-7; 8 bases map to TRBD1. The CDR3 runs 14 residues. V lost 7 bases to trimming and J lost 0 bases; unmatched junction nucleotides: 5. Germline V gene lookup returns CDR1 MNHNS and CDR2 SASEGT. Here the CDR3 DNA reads TGTGCCAGCAACGACAGGGGAAGCTCCTACGAGCAGTACTTC. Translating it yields CASNDRGSSYEQYF.

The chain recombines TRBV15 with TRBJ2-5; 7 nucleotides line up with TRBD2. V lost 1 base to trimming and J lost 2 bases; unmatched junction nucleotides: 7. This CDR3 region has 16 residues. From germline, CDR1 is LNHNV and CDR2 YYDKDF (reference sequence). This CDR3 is CATSRVSTSVQETQYF. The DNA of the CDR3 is TGTGCCACCAGCAGAGTCTCAACTAGCGTACAAGAGACCCAGTACTTC. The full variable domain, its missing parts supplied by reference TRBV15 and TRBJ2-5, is DAMVIQNPRYQVTQFGKPVTLSCSQTLNHNVMYWYQQKSSQAPKLLFHYYDKDFNNEADTPDNFQSRRPNTSFCFLDIRSPGLGDTAMYLCATSRVSTSVQETQYFGPGTRLLVL.

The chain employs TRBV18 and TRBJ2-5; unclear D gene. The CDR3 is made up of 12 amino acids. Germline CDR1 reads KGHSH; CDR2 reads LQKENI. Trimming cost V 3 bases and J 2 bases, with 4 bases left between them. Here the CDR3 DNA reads TGTGCCAGCTCACCCCTACAAGAGACCCAGTACTTC. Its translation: CASSPLQETQYF. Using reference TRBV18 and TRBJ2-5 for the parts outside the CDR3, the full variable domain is NAGVMQNPRHLVRRRGQEARLRCSPMKGHSHVYWYRQLPEEGLKFMVYLQKENIIDESGMPKERFSAEFPKEGPSILRIQQVVRGDSAAYFCASSPLQETQYFGPGTRLLVL.

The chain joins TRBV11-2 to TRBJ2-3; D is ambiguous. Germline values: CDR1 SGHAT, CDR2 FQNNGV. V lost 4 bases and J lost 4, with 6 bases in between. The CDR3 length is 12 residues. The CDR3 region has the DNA TGTGCCAGCAGCTCACTGTCAGATACGCAGTATTTT. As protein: CASSSLSDTQYF.

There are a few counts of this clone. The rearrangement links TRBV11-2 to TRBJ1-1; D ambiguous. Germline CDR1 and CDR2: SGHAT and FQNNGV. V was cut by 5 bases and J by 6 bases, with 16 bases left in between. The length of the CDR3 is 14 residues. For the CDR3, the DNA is TGTGCCAGCAGCACCCGACTAGTCGACGCTGAAGCTTTCTTT. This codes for CASSTRLVDAEAFF.

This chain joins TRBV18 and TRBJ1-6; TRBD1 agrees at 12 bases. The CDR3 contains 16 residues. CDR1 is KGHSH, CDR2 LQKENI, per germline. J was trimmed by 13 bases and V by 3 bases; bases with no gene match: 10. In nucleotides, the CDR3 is TGTGCCAGCTCACCGGGACAGGGGGCGACCTTTGGGCCCCTCCACTTT. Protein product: CASSPGQGATFGPLHF.

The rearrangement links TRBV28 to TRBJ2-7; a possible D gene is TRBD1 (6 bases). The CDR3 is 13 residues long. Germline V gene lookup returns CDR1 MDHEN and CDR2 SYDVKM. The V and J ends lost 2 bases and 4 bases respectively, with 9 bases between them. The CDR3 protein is CASSLGQGYEQYF. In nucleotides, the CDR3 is TGTGCCAGCAGTTTAGGGCAGGGGTACGAGCAGTACTTC. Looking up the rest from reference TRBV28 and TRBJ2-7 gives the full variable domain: DVKVTQSSRYLVKRTGEKVFLECVQDMDHENMFWYRQDPGLGLRLIYFSYDVKMKEKGDIPEGYSVSREKKERFSLILESASTNQTSMYLCASSLGQGYEQYFGPGTRLTVT.

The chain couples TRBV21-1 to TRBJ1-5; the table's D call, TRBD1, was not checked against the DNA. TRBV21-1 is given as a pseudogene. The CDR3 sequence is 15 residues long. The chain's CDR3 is CASLQQECKNQPQHF. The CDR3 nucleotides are TGTGCCAGTCTTCAACAGGAGTGCAAAAATCAGCCCCAGCATTTT.

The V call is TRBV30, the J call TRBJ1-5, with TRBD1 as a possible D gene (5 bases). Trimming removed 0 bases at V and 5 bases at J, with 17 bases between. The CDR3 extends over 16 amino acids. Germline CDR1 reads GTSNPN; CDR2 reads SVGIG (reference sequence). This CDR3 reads CAWSVPQGNRYQPQHF. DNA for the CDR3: TGTGCCTGGAGTGTACCCCAGGGTAATCGCTATCAGCCCCAGCATTTT.

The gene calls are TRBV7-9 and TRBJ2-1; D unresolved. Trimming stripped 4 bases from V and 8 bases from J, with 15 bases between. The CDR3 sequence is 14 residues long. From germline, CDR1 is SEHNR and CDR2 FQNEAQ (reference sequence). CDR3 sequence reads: CASSSYTAGDEQFF. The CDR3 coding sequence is TGTGCCAGCAGCTCATACACCGCTGGTGATGAGCAGTTCTTC.

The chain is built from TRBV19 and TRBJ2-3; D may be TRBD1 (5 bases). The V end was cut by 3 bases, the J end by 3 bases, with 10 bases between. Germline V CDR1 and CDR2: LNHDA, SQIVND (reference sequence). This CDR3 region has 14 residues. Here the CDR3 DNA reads TGTGCCAGTAGTATGGCAGGGTATACAGATACGCAGTATTTT. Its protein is CASSMAGYTDTQYF.

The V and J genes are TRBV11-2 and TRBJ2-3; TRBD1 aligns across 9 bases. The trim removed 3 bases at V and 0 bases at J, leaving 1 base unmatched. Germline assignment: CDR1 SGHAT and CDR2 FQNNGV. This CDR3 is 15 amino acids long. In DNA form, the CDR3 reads TGTGCCAGCAGCTTGACAGGGGGTAGCACAGATACGCAGTATTTT. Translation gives CASSLTGGSTDTQYF.

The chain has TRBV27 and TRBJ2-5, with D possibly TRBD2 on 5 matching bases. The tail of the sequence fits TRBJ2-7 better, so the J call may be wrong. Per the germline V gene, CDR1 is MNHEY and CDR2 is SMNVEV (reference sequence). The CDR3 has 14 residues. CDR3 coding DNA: TGTGCCAGCAGTTTAGGCCGGGGTTTATACGAGCAGTACTTC. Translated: CASSLGRGLYEQYF.

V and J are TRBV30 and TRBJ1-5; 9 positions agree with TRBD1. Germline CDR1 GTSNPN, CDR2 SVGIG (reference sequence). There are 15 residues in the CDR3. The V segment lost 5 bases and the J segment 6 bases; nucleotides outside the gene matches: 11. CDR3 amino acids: CAWRYTGGSGQPQHF. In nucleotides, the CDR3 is TGTGCCTGGCGGTACACAGGGGGCTCAGGTCAGCCCCAGCATTTT.

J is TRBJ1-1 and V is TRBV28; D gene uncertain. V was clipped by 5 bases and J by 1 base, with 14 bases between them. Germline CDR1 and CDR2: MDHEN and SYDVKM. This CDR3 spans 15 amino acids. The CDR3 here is CASSLPTFENTEAFF. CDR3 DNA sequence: TGTGCCAGCAGTCTGCCAACTTTTGAGAACACTGAAGCTTTCTTT.

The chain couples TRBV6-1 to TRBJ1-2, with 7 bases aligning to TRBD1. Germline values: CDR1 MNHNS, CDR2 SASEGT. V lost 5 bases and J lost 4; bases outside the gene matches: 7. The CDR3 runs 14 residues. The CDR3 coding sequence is TGTGCCAGCAGTACCGACAGGGCTCTCTATGGCTACACCTTC. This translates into CASSTDRALYGYTF.

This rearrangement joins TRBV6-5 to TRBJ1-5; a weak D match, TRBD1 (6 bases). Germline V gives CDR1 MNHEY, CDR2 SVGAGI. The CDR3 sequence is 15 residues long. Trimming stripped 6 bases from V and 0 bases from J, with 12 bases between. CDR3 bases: TGTGCCAGCAGAAGGACAGTGGATAGCAATCAGCCCCAGCATTTT. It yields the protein CASRRTVDSNQPQHF.

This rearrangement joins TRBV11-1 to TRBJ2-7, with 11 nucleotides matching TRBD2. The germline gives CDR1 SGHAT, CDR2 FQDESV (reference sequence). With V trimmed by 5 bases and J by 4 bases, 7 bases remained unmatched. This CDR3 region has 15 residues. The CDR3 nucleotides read TGTGCCAGCAGCCCCTCGGGGACTAGCGGTTACGAGCAGTACTTC. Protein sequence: CASSPSGTSGYEQYF. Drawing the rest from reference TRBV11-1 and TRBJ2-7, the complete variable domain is EAEVAQSPRYKITEKSQAVAFWCDPISGHATLYWYRQILGQGPELLVQFQDESVVDDSQLPKDRFSAERLKGVDSTLKIQPAELGDSAMYLCASSPSGTSGYEQYFGPGTRLTVT.

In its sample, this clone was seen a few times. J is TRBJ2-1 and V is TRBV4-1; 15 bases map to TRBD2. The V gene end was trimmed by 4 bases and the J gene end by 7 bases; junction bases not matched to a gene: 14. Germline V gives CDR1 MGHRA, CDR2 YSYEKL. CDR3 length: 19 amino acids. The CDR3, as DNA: TGCGCCAGCAGCCCTCGGACTAGCGGGGGGGTCAAAAGGGGGAATGAGCAGTTCTTC. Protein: CASSPRTSGGVKRGNEQFF.

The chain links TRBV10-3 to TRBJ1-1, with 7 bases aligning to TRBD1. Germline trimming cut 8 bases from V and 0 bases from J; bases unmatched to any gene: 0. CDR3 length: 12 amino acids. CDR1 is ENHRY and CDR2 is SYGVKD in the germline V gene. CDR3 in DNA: TGTGCCATCGGACAGGTGAACACTGAAGCTTTCTTT. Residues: CAIGQVNTEAFF.

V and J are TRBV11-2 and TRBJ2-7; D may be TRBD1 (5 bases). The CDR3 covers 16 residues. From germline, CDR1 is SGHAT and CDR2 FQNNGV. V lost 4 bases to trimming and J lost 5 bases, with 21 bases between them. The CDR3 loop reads CASSSLTWGQGDEQYF. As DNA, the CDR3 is TGTGCCAGCAGCTCACTAACCTGGGGCCAAGGGGACGAGCAGTACTTC.

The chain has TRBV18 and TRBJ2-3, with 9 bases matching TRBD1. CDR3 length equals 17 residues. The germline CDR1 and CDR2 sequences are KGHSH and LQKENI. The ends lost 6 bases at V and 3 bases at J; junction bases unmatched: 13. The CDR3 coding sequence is TGTGCCAGCTCCCCCCGGGGACAGGGTTCCGCAACAGATACGCAGTATTTT. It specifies CASSPRGQGSATDTQYF.

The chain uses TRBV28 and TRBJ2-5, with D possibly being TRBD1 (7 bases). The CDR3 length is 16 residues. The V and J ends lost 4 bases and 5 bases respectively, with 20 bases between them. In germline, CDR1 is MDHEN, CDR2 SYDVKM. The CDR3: CASSSRGQGVGETQYF. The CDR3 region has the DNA TGTGCCAGCAGTTCTCGGGGGCAGGGGGTCGGGGAGACCCAGTACTTC.